A selection of T cell receptor beta chains follows, all from one sample in a study of cytomegalovirus exposure and HLA in healthy donors. The data were produced by immunoSEQ multiplex PCR, yet TCRdb's version contains in-frame clones alone and is incomplete. The sample records 100,000 to 150,000 clones, around 80% being singletons. Sequencing input: PBMCs. The receptor set was obtained from a young woman in good health and CMV-seronegative. Each CDR3 is given with its conserved first and last residue. The D gene is left open where the match is weak. Rows give clone size only sometimes, using once, few, many, or a class for an expanded clone.

V gene	J gene	clone size	D gene	CDR3 protein	CDR3 DNA
TRBV30	TRBJ2-1	-	TRBD2	CAWSGLAGNEQFF	TGTGCCTGGAGTGGACTAGCCGGCAATGAGCAGTTCTTC
TRBV10-1	TRBJ2-7	once	TRBD2	CASSEFKKLPGLVVYEQYF	TGCGCCAGCAGTGAGTTCAAGAAATTACCGGGACTAGTTGTGTACGAGCAGTACTTC
TRBV19	TRBJ2-1	-	-	CASSIRLDEQFF	TGTGCCAGTAGTATCAGACTCGATGAGCAGTTCTTC
TRBV5-4	TRBJ2-1	-	TRBD2	CASSRGGSSSYNEQFF	TGTGCCAGCAGCCGGGGGGGGTCTAGCTCCTACAATGAGCAGTTCTTC
TRBV19	TRBJ2-1	-	TRBD2	CASSATGTGGNEQFF	TGTGCCAGTAGTGCCACCGGGACGGGGGGGAATGAGCAGTTCTTC
TRBV6-4	TRBJ2-1	-	TRBD2	CASSPPGREGREQFF	TGTGCCAGCAGTCCCCCCGGGCGGGAGGGCCGCGAGCAGTTCTTC
TRBV7-9	TRBJ1-1	-	-	CASSLLGRGNTEAFF	TGTGCCAGCAGCTTACTGGGGAGAGGAAACACTGAAGCTTTCTTT
TRBV5-1	TRBJ2-7	-	TRBD2	CASSLELAGGEQYF	TGCGCCAGCAGCTTGGAGCTAGCGGGGGGCGAGCAGTACTTC
TRBV19	TRBJ1-5	-	-	CASSILVGGQPQHF	TGTGCCAGTAGTATTTTGGTTGGGGGCCAGCCCCAGCATTTT
TRBV15	TRBJ2-5	-	-	CATSTRDSETQYF	TGTGCCACCAGCACGAGAGATTCTGAGACCCAGTACTTC
TRBV11-2	TRBJ2-2	-	TRBD1	CASSTRQGATGELFF	TGTGCCAGCAGCACCAGACAGGGAGCCACCGGGGAGCTGTTTTTT
TRBV5-1	TRBJ2-3	-	-	CASSLPKGGRDTQYF	TGCGCCAGCAGCCTCCCCAAAGGGGGAAGAGATACGCAGTATTTT
TRBV6-5	TRBJ1-1	-	-	CASSYSRWNTEAFF	TGTGCCAGCAGTTACTCGCGATGGAACACTGAAGCTTTCTTT
TRBV5-5	TRBJ1-2	once	TRBD1	CASSLQGGGYTF	TGTGCCAGCAGCCTCCAGGGGGGTGGCTACACCTTC
TRBV19	TRBJ2-3	-	TRBD1	CASSPDRVRGTDTQYF	TGTGCCAGTAGTCCCGACAGGGTTAGGGGCACAGATACGCAGTATTTT
TRBV5-8	TRBJ2-7	-	TRBD2	CASSLGRTRTYEQYF	TGTGCCAGCAGCTTGGGCCGGACTAGAACCTACGAGCAGTACTTC